The 11 T cell receptor beta chains below come from one sample, sequenced in a study of CD8 T cells in Susac syndrome. Reverse transcription used about 0.45 to 1 ug RNA and random hexamers. TCRdb recomputed calls from the immunoSEQ multiplex PCR reads with MiXCR, one row per CDR3 protein. Of some 300,000 distinct CDR3 sequences listed, about 89% were seen once; the top ten hold 0.18%. Material for sequencing was CD8+ T cells from PBMCs. The receptor set was obtained from a human donor with multiple sclerosis.

The V gene is TRBV19, the J gene TRBJ2-1; D perhaps matches TRBD2 (6 bases). V gave up 3 bases and J gave up 0 bases, with 9 bases separating them. The CDR3 extends over 15 amino acids. Germline CDR1 LNHDA, CDR2 SQIVND (reference sequence). This CDR3 is CASSILGGSYNEQFF. The CDR3 DNA sequence: TGTGCCAGTAGTATCCTCGGGGGCTCCTACAATGAGCAGTTCTTC.

The J gene is TRBJ2-2, the V gene TRBV6-5; unclear D gene. The CDR3 totals 13 residues. Trimming cost V 5 bases and J 2 bases, with 6 bases left between them. The germline gives CDR1 MNHEY, CDR2 SVGAGI. The CDR3 protein is CASSISNTGELFF. CDR3 sequence (DNA): TGTGCCAGCAGTATTAGTAACACCGGGGAGCTGTTTTTT.

V usage is TRBV4-3 and J usage is TRBJ1-2, with D possibly matching TRBD1 (6 bases). Germline CDR1 and CDR2: LGHNA and YSLEER. The ends were cut back, 4 bases at V and 0 bases at J, with 9 bases in the middle. This CDR3 contains 14 residues. The CDR3 reads CASSPRQANYGYTF. CDR3 nucleotides: TGCGCCAGCAGCCCCCGACAGGCTAACTATGGCTACACCTTC.

V usage is TRBV25-1 and J usage is TRBJ1-5; no firm D call. The germline CDR1 and CDR2 sequences are MGHDK and SYGVNS. This CDR3 is 14 amino acids long. Trimming cost V 6 bases and J 5 bases, with 14 bases left between them. The CDR3 bases are TGTGCCAGCAGCCCCCTATACGGGGATCAGCCCCAGCATTTT. Translating gives CASSPLYGDQPQHF.

This chain joins TRBV7-9 and TRBJ1-2; no clear D. V lost 5 bases, J lost 8 bases, and 18 bases lay in between. CDR1 SEHNR and CDR2 FQNEAQ come from the germline V gene (reference sequence). This CDR3 is 14 amino acids long. CDR3 protein: CASSIDSATRGYTF. The CDR3 bases are TGTGCCAGCAGCATAGATTCCGCTACAAGGGGCTACACCTTC.

The chain links TRBV27 to TRBJ2-5; D call uncertain. Germline CDR1 MNHEY, CDR2 SMNVEV (reference sequence). Trimming cost V 0 bases and J 5 bases, with 10 bases left between them. The CDR3 loop spans 14 amino acids. CDR3 bases: TGTGCCAGCAGTTTATCCCTCCCCGGGGAGACCCAGTACTTC. Residues: CASSLSLPGETQYF.

V gene TRBV19 combines with J gene TRBJ2-1; possibly TRBD2 for D (6 bases). CDR3 length: 16 amino acids. V was shortened by 2 bases and J by 1 base, with 12 bases between the two germline ends. The germline V gene has CDR1 LNHDA and CDR2 SQIVND (reference sequence). The CDR3 DNA is TGTGCCAGTAGTATATGGACGCGGGGATCCTACAATGAGCAGTTCTTC. Protein: CASSIWTRGSYNEQFF.

The chain carries TRBV29-1 and TRBJ2-7; no clear D gene. In germline, CDR1 is SQVTM, CDR2 ANQGSEA. This CDR3 has 13 amino acids. Trimming pared 1 base from V and 2 bases from J, leaving 9 bases between. The CDR3 coding sequence is TGCAGCGTTGAAGGGGAAAACGCCTACGAGCAGTACTTC. The encoded protein is CSVEGENAYEQYF.

V and J are TRBV4-3 and TRBJ2-1; D remains unclear. Germline-derived CDR1 and CDR2 are LGHNA and YSLEER. The CDR3 has 15 residues. V gave up 0 bases and J gave up 4 bases, with 10 bases separating them. The CDR3: CASSQDLGGYNEQFF. The CDR3 DNA follows: TGCGCCAGCAGCCAAGATTTAGGCGGATACAATGAGCAGTTCTTC.

The rearrangement joins TRBV29-1 to TRBJ2-7; D may be TRBD2 (7 bases). V was clipped by 4 bases and J by 7 bases, with 17 bases between them. Germline values: CDR1 SQVTM, CDR2 ANQGSEA. The CDR3 covers 13 residues. DNA for the CDR3: TGCAGCGTTGCATCGGGGGGCGTCTCGGAGCAGTACTTC. Its protein product is CSVASGGVSEQYF.

This clonotype occurred many times. This chain joins TRBV10-3 and TRBJ1-2; D is uncertain. Trimming stripped 3 bases from V and 4 bases from J, with 15 bases between. There are 15 residues in the CDR3. CDR1 and CDR2 (germline): ENHRY, SYGVKD. CDR3 nucleotide sequence: TGTGCCATCAGTGAAGTGCGAGCGGAGCCCTATGGCTACACCTTC. Translated: CAISEVRAEPYGYTF.